The sequence of this T cell receptor (beta chain) was determined in a study of T cell changes during pregnancy in multiple sclerosis (dated by TCRdb to about 2019). In terms of the full investigation: In women with multiple sclerosis, the researchers looked at how the T cell repertoire shifted as pregnancy progressed.

The library relied on the immunoSEQ multiplex PCR assay. TCRdb took this table from immuneACCESS and kept in-frame rearrangements with V and J called. Such tables lack part of the clones; where checked against another copy, unresolved V genes explain under half of the gap, and the rest is unexplained. The sample table records approximately 99,000 clones; approximately 90% of these occur just once. The top ten constitute under 0.85% of the sample. CDR1 and CDR2 (LNHDA, SQIVND) derive from the germline V gene (reference sequence). The CDR3 numbers 13 residues from cysteine through phenylalanine. The only DNA kept is the CDR3, 39 bases in frame from the first base. The junction shows trimming of 1 base on V and 5 bases on J, plus 8 bases between the germline ends. Turning to this clone: Its cognate antigen has yet to be identified. No per-base quality is available; no much larger clone lies one base away.

The TCR comes from a female donor in good health, enrolled as a control in a pregnancy study. The chain was built from TRBV19 and TRBJ1-2; 5 matching bases give a weak D call of TRBD1. The sample consisted of peripheral blood, taken in the second trimester of pregnancy. The DNA sequence reads TGTGCCAGTAGTATAGCCAGGGCGTATGGCTACACCTTC. It translates as CASSIARAYGYTF.